The 3 T cell receptor beta chains below were found in one sample sequenced in a study of control samples from healthy donors and cancer patients. The data were produced by immunoSEQ multiplex PCR, yet TCRdb's version contains in-frame clones alone and is incomplete. The sample has 95,000 to 150,000 clones; just under 90% are singletons. Material: blood. Receptors originate from a man under 40 in good health.

The chain is built from TRBV5-1 and TRBJ2-3; TRBD2 is a possible D gene (5 bases). Germline lookup yields CDR1 SGHRS and CDR2 YFSETQ. V dropped 4 bases and J dropped 4 bases, with 19 bases sitting between them. The CDR3 sequence is 16 residues long. CDR3 loop: CASSDNSVADPDTQYF. CDR3 nucleotides: TGCGCCAGCAGCGATAATAGCGTTGCGGACCCAGATACGCAGTATTTT.

The chain is built from TRBV9 and TRBJ1-2; 8 positions match TRBD1. V lost 3 bases to trimming and J lost 2 bases; unmatched junction nucleotides: 3. Germline-derived CDR1 and CDR2 are SGDLS and YYNGEE. The CDR3 spans 14 residues. CDR3 coding DNA: TGTGCCAGCAGCGCGTGGACAGGGAACTATGGCTACACCTTC. It yields the protein CASSAWTGNYGYTF.

This chain connects TRBV25-1 to TRBJ1-4; TRBD1 agrees at 8 bases. V gave up 2 bases and J gave up 13 bases; unmatched junction bases: 9. This CDR3 contains 14 residues. In germline, CDR1 is MGHDK, CDR2 SYGVNS. In DNA form, the CDR3 reads TGTGCCAGCAGTGAAAAGGACAGGGCCCTAGGACTGTTTTTT. Translating it yields CASSEKDRALGLFF.